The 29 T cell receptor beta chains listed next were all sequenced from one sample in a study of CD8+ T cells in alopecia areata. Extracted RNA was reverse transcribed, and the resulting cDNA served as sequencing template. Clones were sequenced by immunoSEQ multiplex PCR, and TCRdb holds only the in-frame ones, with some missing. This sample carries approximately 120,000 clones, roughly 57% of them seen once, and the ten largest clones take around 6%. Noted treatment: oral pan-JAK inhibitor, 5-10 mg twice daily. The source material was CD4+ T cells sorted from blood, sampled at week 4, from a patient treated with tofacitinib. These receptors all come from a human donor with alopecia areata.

CDR3 DNA: TGTGCCAGCAGCGGGACTAGCGGGATGAATGAGCAGTTCTTC. Amino acid sequence: CASSGTSGMNEQFF. The chain carries TRBV7-2 and TRBJ2-1, with 13 bases lining up with TRBD2. Germline loops: CDR1 SGHTA, CDR2 FQGNSA. V was pared by 5 bases and J by 7 bases, with 2 bases of the junction left unmatched. The CDR3 length is 14 residues.

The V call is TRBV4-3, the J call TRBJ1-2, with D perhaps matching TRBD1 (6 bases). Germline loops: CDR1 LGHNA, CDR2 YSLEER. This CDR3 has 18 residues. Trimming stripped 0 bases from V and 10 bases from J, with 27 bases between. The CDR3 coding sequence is TGCGCCAGCAGCCAAGAGGTCGTACAGGGAGTTTTCGGCTACAACTACACCTTC. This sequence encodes CASSQEVVQGVFGYNYTF.

The DNA of the CDR3 is TGCGCCAGCAGCTTGGCATGGGATGAGCAGTTCTTC. Translation: CASSLAWDEQFF. This chain joins TRBV5-1 and TRBJ2-1; D remains ambiguous. Germline loops: CDR1 SGHRS, CDR2 YFSETQ. The length of the CDR3 is 12 residues. Trimming removed 0 bases from V and 8 bases from J, with 6 bases in between.

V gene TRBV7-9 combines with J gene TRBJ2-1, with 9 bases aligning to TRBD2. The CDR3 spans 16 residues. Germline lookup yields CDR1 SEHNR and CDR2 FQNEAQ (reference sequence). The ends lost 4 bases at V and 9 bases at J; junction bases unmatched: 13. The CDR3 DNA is TGTGCCAGCAGCTCCGCGGGCGGGAGGGCCCGTGGTGAGCAGTTCTTC. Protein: CASSSAGGRARGEQFF.

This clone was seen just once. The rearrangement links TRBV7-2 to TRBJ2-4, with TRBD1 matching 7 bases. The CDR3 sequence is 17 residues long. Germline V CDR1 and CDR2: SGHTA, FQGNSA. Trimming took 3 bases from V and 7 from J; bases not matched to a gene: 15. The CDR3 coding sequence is TGTGCCAGCAGCTTGGAAGGAAGACAGGGAAGTAAGAACATTCAGTACTTC. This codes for CASSLEGRQGSKNIQYF.

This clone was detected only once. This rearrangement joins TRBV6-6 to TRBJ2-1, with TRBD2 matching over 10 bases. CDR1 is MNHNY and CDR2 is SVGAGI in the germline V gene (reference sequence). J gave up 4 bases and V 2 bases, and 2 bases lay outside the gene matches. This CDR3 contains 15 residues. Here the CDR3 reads CASSYGTSVYNEQFF. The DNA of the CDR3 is TGTGCCAGCAGTTACGGGACTAGCGTGTACAATGAGCAGTTCTTC.

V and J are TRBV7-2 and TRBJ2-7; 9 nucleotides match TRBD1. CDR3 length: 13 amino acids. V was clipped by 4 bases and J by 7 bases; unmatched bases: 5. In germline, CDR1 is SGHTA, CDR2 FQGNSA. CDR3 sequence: CASSSTGGGEQYF. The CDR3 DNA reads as TGTGCCAGCAGCTCGACAGGGGGAGGGGAGCAGTACTTC.

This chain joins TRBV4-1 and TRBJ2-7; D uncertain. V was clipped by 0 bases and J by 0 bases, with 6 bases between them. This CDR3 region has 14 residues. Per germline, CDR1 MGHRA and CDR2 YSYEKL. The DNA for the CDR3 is TGCGCCAGCAGCCAAGATTGGGACTCCTACGAGCAGTACTTC. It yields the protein CASSQDWDSYEQYF.

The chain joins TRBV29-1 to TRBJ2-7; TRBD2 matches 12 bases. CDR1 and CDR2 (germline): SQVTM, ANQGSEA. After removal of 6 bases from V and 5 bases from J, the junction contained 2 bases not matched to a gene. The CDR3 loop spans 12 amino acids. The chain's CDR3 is CSVSSGGDEQYF. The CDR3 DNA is TGCAGCGTCTCTAGCGGGGGGGACGAGCAGTACTTC.

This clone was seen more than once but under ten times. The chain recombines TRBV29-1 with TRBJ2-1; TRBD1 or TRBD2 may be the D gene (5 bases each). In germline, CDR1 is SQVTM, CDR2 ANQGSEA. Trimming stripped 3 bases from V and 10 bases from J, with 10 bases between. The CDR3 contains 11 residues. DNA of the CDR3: TGCAGCGTTGAGCTGGGGGACGAGCAGTTCTTC. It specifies CSVELGDEQFF.

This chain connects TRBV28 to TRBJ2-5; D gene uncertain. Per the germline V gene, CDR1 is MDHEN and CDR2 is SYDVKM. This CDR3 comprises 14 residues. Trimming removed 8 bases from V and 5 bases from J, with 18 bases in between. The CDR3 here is CASLITPTLETQYF. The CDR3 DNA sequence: TGTGCCAGCCTCATTACCCCCACCCTGGAGACCCAGTACTTC.

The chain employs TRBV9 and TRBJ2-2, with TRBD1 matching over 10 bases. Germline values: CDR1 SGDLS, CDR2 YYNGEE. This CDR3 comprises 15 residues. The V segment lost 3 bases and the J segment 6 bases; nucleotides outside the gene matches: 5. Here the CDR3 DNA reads TGTGCCAGCAGCGCCCGGGACAGGGGACCCGGGGAGCTGTTTTTT. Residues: CASSARDRGPGELFF.

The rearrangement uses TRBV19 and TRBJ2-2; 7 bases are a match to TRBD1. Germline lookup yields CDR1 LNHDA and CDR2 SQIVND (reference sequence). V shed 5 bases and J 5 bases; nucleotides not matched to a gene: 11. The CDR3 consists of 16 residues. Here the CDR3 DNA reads TGTGCCAGTAGTCCGAGGACAGGTCGGGAAACCGGGGAGCTGTTTTTT. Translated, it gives CASSPRTGRETGELFF.

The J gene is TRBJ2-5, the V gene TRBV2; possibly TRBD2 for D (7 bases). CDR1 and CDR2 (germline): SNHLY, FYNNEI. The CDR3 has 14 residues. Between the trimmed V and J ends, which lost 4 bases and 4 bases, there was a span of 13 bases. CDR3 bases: TGTGCCAGCAGTGTGGGGGGGGCGTCAGAGACCCAGTACTTC. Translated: CASSVGGASETQYF. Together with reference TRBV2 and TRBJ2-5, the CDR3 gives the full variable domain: EPEVTQTPSHQVTQMGQEVILRCVPISNHLYFYWYRQILGQKVEFLVSFYNNEISEKSEIFDDQFSVERPDGSNFTLKIRSTKLEDSAMYFCASSVGGASETQYFGPGTRLLVL.

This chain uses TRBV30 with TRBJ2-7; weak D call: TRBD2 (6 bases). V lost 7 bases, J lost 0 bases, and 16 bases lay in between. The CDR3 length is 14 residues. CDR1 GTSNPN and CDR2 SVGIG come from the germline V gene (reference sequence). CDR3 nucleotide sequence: TGTGCCTCATCAAGCGGGCTGAGCTCCTACGAGCAGTACTTC. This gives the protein CASSSGLSSYEQYF. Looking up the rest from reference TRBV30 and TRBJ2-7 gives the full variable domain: SQTIHQWPATLVQPVGSPLSLECTVEGTSNPNLYWYRQAAGRGLQLLFYSVGIGQISSEVPQNLSASRPQDRQFILSSKKLLLSDSGFYLCASSSGLSSYEQYFGPGTRLTVT.

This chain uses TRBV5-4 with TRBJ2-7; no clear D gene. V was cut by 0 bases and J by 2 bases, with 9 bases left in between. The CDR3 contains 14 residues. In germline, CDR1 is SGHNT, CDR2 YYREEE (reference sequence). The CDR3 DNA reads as TGTGCCAGCAGCTTGGCCAGCTCCCCCTACGAGCAGTACTTC. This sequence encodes CASSLASSPYEQYF.

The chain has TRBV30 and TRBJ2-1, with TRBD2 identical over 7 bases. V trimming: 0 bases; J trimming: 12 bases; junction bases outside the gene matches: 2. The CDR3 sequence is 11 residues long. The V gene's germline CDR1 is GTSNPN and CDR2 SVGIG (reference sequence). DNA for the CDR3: TGTGCCTGGAGTGTCGGGACTACGCAGTTCTTC. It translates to CAWSVGTTQFF. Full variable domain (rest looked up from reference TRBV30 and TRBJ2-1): SQTIHQWPATLVQPVGSPLSLECTVEGTSNPNLYWYRQAAGRGLQLLFYSVGIGQISSEVPQNLSASRPQDRQFILSSKKLLLSDSGFYLCAWSVGTTQFFGPGTRLTVL.

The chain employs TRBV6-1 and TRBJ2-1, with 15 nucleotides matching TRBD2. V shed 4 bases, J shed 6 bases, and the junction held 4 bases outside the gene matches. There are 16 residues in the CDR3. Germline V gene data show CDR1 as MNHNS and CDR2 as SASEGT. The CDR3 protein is CASSGGTSGRINEQFF. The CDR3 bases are TGTGCCAGCAGTGGGGGGACTAGCGGGAGGATCAATGAGCAGTTCTTC.

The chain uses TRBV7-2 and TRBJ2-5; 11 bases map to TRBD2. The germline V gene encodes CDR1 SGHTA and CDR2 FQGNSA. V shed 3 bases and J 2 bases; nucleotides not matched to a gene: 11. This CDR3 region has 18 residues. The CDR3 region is CASSFSSGGRAWQETQYF. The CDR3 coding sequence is TGTGCCAGCAGCTTCTCTAGCGGGGGGAGGGCGTGGCAAGAGACCCAGTACTTC.

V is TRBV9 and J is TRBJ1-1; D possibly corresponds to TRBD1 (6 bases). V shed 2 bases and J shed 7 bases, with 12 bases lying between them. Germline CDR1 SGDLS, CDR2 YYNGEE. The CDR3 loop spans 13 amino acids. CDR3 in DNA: TGTGCCAGCAGCGTTGGACAGAGGGGTGAAGCTTTCTTT. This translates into CASSVGQRGEAFF.

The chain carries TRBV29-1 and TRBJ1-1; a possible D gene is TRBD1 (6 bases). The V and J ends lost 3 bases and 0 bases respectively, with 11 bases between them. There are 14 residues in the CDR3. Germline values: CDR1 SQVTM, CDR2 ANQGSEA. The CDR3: CSVDWGPMNTEAFF. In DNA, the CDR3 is TGCAGCGTTGACTGGGGGCCGATGAACACTGAAGCTTTCTTT.

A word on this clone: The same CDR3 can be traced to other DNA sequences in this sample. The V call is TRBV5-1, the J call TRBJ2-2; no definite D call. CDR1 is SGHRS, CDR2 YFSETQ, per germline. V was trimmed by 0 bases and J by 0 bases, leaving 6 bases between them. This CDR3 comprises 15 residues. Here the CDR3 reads CASSLAGPNTGELFF. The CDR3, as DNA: TGCGCCAGCAGCTTGGCTGGACCGAACACCGGGGAGCTGTTTTTT.

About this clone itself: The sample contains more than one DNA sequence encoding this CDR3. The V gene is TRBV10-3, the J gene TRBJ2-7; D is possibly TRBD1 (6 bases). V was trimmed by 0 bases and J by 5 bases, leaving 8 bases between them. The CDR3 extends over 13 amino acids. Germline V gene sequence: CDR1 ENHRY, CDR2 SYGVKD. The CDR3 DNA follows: TGTGCCATCAGTGAGTCCTCAGGGGACGAGCAGTACTTC. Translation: CAISESSGDEQYF.

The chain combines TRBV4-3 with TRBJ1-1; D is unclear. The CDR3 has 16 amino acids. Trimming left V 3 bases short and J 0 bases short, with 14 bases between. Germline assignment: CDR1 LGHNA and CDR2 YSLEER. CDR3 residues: CASSQSRNAVNTEAFF. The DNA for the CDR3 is TGCGCCAGCAGCCAGTCAAGAAACGCAGTGAACACTGAAGCTTTCTTT.

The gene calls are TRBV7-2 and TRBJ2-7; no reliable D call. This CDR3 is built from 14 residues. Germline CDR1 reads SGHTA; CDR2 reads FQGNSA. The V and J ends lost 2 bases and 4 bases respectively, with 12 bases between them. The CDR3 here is CASSLSQASYEQYF. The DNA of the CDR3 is TGTGCCAGCAGCTTAAGCCAGGCTTCTTACGAGCAGTACTTC.

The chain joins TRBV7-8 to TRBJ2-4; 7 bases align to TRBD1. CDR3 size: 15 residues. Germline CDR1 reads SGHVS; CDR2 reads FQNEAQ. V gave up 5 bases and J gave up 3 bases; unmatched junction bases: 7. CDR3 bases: TGTGCCAGCAGCAAGCGACAGGGCATCAAAAACATTCAGTACTTC. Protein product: CASSKRQGIKNIQYF.

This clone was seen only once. CDR3 region: CASSQPGRGMILETQYF. The CDR3 DNA reads TGCGCCAGCAGTCAACCGGGCAGGGGGATGATATTAGAGACCCAGTACTTC. The chain couples TRBV23-1 to TRBJ2-7; 7 bases agree with TRBD1. The last part of the DNA fits TRBJ2-5 better; the J call may be wrong. TRBV23-1 counts as an open reading frame of uncertain function. CDR3 length equals 17 residues.

CDR3 sequence: CSAEGKPGQGVEQYF. DNA for the CDR3: TGCAGCGCCGAAGGGAAACCGGGACAGGGTGTCGAGCAGTACTTC. This chain links TRBV29-1 with TRBJ2-7; 9 nucleotides align to TRBD1. Germline CDR1 and CDR2: SQVTM and ANQGSEA. V shed 7 bases, J shed 6 bases, and the junction held 16 bases outside the gene matches. The CDR3 spans 15 residues.

CDR3 in amino acids: CASSRDGGYEQYF. CDR3 DNA: TGTGCCAGCAGCCGGGACGGGGGCTACGAGCAGTACTTC. The gene calls are TRBV7-2 and TRBJ2-7, with a possible D match to TRBD2 (6 bases). The CDR3 spans 13 residues. CDR1 is SGHTA and CDR2 is FQGNSA in the germline V gene. Trimming took 5 bases from V and 3 from J, leaving 11 bases between them.